This T cell receptor beta chain was profiled in a study of Graves' ophthalmopathy and Graves' hyperthyroidism (dated by TCRdb to 2016 to 2019). The study in broad terms: Peripheral blood samples were taken at the time of initial diagnosis, before any treatment was given. To tell Graves' ophthalmopathy apart from Graves' hyperthyroidism, and to predict which patients would progress to ophthalmopathy, the study relied on TCR beta repertoire signatures. In roughly six hyperthyroidism patients, T-cell repertoires of thyroid tissue and blood were compared. In total, 135 blood samples were TCR-sequenced: around 42 ophthalmopathy, some 75 hyperthyroidism and roughly 17 hyperthyroidism-to-ophthalmopathy patients. Once sampling was done, hyperthyroidism patients were given methimazole at a starting dose of 30 mg daily, while ophthalmopathy patients were given high-dose intravenous methylprednisolone. For independent validation, a separate cohort was made up of fewer than 20 hyperthyroidism patients plus 17 patients who later progressed from hyperthyroidism to ophthalmopathy. To explore V-J signatures distinguishing ophthalmopathy from hyperthyroidism, a discovery set of around 97 patients (fewer than 45 ophthalmopathy, roughly 60 stable hyperthyroidism) was enrolled. What the work shows at the level of the full study, not this receptor alone: In validation, the model predicted ophthalmopathy progression with about 70% sensitivity and approximately 72% specificity; more than ten predicted patients were CT-confirmed with GO in a median of about 7.1 months. Most expanded thyroid clonotypes with frequency above 0.001 were also detected in blood, suggesting blood repertoires may reflect the thyroid immune response. In cross-validation, the 13-signature model distinguished ophthalmopathy from stable hyperthyroidism with approximately 90% sensitivity and about 81% specificity, while in the test set the corresponding values were around 79% and 71%. No statistical method was used to predetermine the sample size, and group allocation was not hidden from the investigators.

This clonotype was detected many times. It has no known antigen specificity. No base-level quality is on record; no much larger clone is a single base apart. Hyperthyroidism was considered stable if no progression to ophthalmopathy occurred within 18 months of follow-up. Hyperthyroidism patients were newly diagnosed, with disease duration under 2 months, and aged 18 to 65 years. Anyone with other autoimmune diseases, uncontrolled infections, pregnancy or lactation was excluded from the study. Diagnosis relied on clinical symptoms, serum thyroxine, TRAb, thyroid ultrasound and orbital computed tomography. Using Ficoll-Paque density gradient centrifugation, PBMCs were isolated from about 10 ml of fresh peripheral blood. Trizol reagent was used to extract the total RNA, and its quality was then checked on an Agilent 2100 Bioanalyzer. For repertoire sequencing, the TCR beta CDR3 regions were amplified from RNA transcripts. HTBI primers and the Qiagen OneStep RT-PCR kit were used in a first-round RT-PCR, which was followed by a second-round multiplex PCR, size selection and purification. Sequencing of the libraries was carried out on an Illumina HiSeq2000 in paired-end mode with 100 bp reads. As for the authors' bioinformatics: SOAPnuke was used to process the reads, throwing out any read that had adapters, had uncalled bases, had a mean Phred below 15, or lacked an exact constant-primer or identifier match. High-quality paired reads were merged with COPE v1.2.5. Each unique nucleotide sequence was treated as a clonotype, and MiTCR v1.1 was used to align the clonotypes to the IMGT TRB V, D and J references. The analysis was limited to V-J combinations with a frequency above 0.0001, which together covered just over 98% of the repertoires. For each V-J combination, a TCR clonal expansion and chaos score was defined as F50 clonal expansion divided by the chaos observed in the TCRdist matrix. Welch's t-statistics and random forest were used to reduce features to about a dozen V-J combinations, which were fed into a naive Bayes classifier. Thyroid-blood repertoire similarity was quantified with the Morisita-Horn index. TCRdb took the public reads, trimmed them with fastp at Q25, ran MiXCR for clone calling and kept in-frame beta chains. For every CDR3 protein sequence, its rows merge into one entry that carries the most common genes and DNA. TCRdb's processing, not the study's, gives the V and J calls here. The sample data list some 360,000 distinct CDR3 sequences, and approximately 17% of these were observed just once. Together, the top ten hold 2.4% of the sample.

V loses 2 bases, J loses 5 bases, and the germline ends lie 6 bases apart. The germline V gene supplies CDR1 SGHAT and CDR2 FQNNGV. The CDR3, from cysteine to phenylalanine, totals 12 residues. Kept here is only the CDR3 DNA, which spans 36 bases and is read in frame from base 1. The rearranged segments are TRBV11-2 and TRBJ2-5; confidence is insufficient to name the D gene. Sequencing was performed on peripheral blood. The TCR sequence derives from an adult woman with stable Graves' hyperthyroidism. CDR3 reads: CASSLNWETQYF. Read as DNA, the sequence is TGTGCCAGCAGCTTAAATTGGGAGACCCAGTACTTC.